Listed here is a single TCR beta chain. The record originates from a study of blood T cell repertoires in COVID-19. On the study more broadly: Spain, Italy and the United States supplied samples that represented acute and convalescent COVID-19. T cells, B-cell-depleted T cells, or PBMCs provided the cDNA or gDNA that served as material.

In the original analysis: Amplification with reference gene primers provided the estimates of nucleated cell counts. Method: immunoSEQ multiplex PCR; TCRdb's copy keeps in-frame clones and lacks some. V and J calls and clone size follow that table, whereas D and trimming were derived from the DNA. The sample lists 90,000 to 120,000 clones, less than 90% occurring once. Germline V CDR1 and CDR2: MDHEN, SYDVKM. V shed 4 bases, J shed 5 bases, and the junction held 5 bases outside the gene matches. The CDR3 length is 15 residues. This receptor was obtained from a human donor in a cohort sampled during active COVID-19. The specimen sequenced was peripheral blood. The V gene is TRBV28, the J gene TRBJ2-5; 12 bases map to TRBD1. The CDR3 DNA reads as TGTGCCAGCAGTTCGTCCGGGACAGGGGGCGAGACCCAGTACTTC. The encoded protein is CASSSSGTGGETQYF. Looking up the rest from reference TRBV28 and TRBJ2-5 gives the full variable domain: DVKVTQSSRYLVKRTGEKVFLECVQDMDHENMFWYRQDPGLGLRLIYFSYDVKMKEKGDIPEGYSVSREKKERFSLILESASTNQTSMYLCASSSSGTGGETQYFGPGTRLLVL.